The 15 T cell receptor beta chains below all came from one sample that was sequenced in a study of blood T cell repertoires in COVID-19. TCRdb's copy holds only in-frame clones and misses some; the assay was immunoSEQ multiplex PCR. Counted here are some 31,000 clones, about 85% occurring once; the ten biggest clones make up approximately 15%. The source material was peripheral blood. These receptors came from a human donor with acute or convalescent COVID-19. The donor label of this sample is uncertain.

The chain recombines TRBV28 with TRBJ2-1, with 11 positions matching TRBD2. CDR1 and CDR2 from the germline V gene are MDHEN and SYDVKM. After removal of 8 bases from V and 4 bases from J, the junction contained 10 bases not matched to a gene. This CDR3 is built from 16 residues. CDR3 nucleotides: TGTGCCAGCGGTCGTACCGGGACTAGCGGATACAATGAGCAGTTCTTC. It specifies CASGRTGTSGYNEQFF.

The chain couples TRBV5-8 to TRBJ1-2; 7 bases fit TRBD1. V trimming: 4 bases; J trimming: 6 bases; junction bases outside the gene matches: 12. This CDR3 contains 15 residues. Per germline, CDR1 SGHTS and CDR2 YDEGEE. The CDR3 DNA reads as TGTGCCAGCAGCCCCTTCTTCGGGACAGAGCATGGCTACACCTTC. This translates into CASSPFFGTEHGYTF.

This clone was found a few times. This CDR3 is missing its conserved last phenylalanine or tryptophan, likely due to a read error. The DNA is left out, because the CDR3 cannot be placed on it with certainty; the CDR3 is given as TCRdb lists it. This chain joins TRBV6-5 and TRBJ2-7; no check of the table's D call, TRBD2, against the DNA was made. Inclusive of both ends, the CDR3 amounts to 11 amino acids. Germline CDR1 reads MNHEY; CDR2 reads SVGAGI. CDR3 residues: CASSPRRGIRL.

V and J are TRBV12-5 and TRBJ1-4; a possible D gene is TRBD1 (6 bases). Per germline, CDR1 LGHNT and CDR2 FRNRAP. V lost 6 bases and J 8 bases, leaving 16 bases between the germline ends. The CDR3 loop spans 14 amino acids. The CDR3 DNA sequence: TGTGCTAGTGGCTTCAGGGGCCAAGGGGAAAAACTGTTTTTT. This gives the protein CASGFRGQGEKLFF. Supplemented by reference TRBV12-5 and TRBJ1-4, the full variable domain reads DARVTQTPRHKVTEMGQEVTMRCQPILGHNTVFWYRQTMMQGLELLAYFRNRAPLDDSGMPKDRFSAEMPDATLATLKIQPSEPRDSAVYFCASGFRGQGEKLFFGSGTQLSVL.

This clone was seen only a few times. This chain joins TRBV6-5 and TRBJ1-2, with 9 bases identical to TRBD1. Germline V gene lookup returns CDR1 MNHEY and CDR2 SVGAGI. The CDR3 is 14 amino acids. With V trimmed by 6 bases and J by 4 bases, 6 bases remained unmatched. The CDR3 coding sequence is TGTGCCAGCAGCTCCGGGACAGGGCCCTATGGCTACACCTTC. This gives the protein CASSSGTGPYGYTF.

This rearrangement joins TRBV2 to TRBJ1-6; TRBD1 aligns across 9 bases. The CDR3 is 16 amino acids. The junction had 6 bases not matched to a gene; V was cut back by 4 bases and J by 5 bases. Per germline, CDR1 SNHLY and CDR2 FYNNEI. CDR3 coding DNA: TGTGCCAGCAGTGGACTAGGGACAGGGAATAATTCACCCCTCCACTTT. It is translated as CASSGLGTGNNSPLHF.

The chain employs TRBV4-3 and TRBJ2-7; TRBD2 agrees at 11 bases. The CDR3 contains 15 residues. Per the germline V gene, CDR1 is LGHNA and CDR2 is YSLEER. With 0 bases clipped from V and 2 bases from J, the junction kept 0 bases outside the gene matches. The CDR3 reads CASSQDSGRAYEQYF. The CDR3 DNA reads TGCGCCAGCAGCCAAGATAGCGGGAGGGCCTACGAGCAGTACTTC.

The chain couples TRBV24-1 to TRBJ2-1, with 8 bases lining up with TRBD2. CDR3 length: 14 residues. With 5 bases clipped from V and 6 bases from J, the junction kept 5 bases outside the gene matches. Per germline, CDR1 KGHDR and CDR2 SFDVKD. CDR3 sequence reads: CATSGTGGGNEQFF. The CDR3 bases are TGTGCCACCAGTGGAACCGGGGGGGGCAATGAGCAGTTCTTC.

The V and J genes are TRBV30 and TRBJ1-3; D is undetermined. The CDR3 length is 14 residues. Trimming removed 0 bases from V and 2 bases from J, with 8 bases in between. Germline V gives CDR1 GTSNPN, CDR2 SVGIG (reference sequence). CDR3 coding DNA: TGTGCCTGGAGTGTAGAGAGAACTGGAAACACCATATATTTT. Translated, it gives CAWSVERTGNTIYF.

As to this clone: Relative to the germline gene, one junction end is altered; a read error may explain this. The chain couples TRBV11-2 to TRBJ1-4; 10 bases match TRBD1. This CDR3 is built from 15 residues. The germline CDR1 and CDR2 sequences are SGHAT and FQNNGV. CDR3 sequence (DNA): TGTGCCAGCAGATTAGGGGACAGGGGCGGTGAAAAACTGTTTTTT. Translated: CASRLGDRGGEKLFF.

This rearrangement joins TRBV27 to TRBJ1-2, with D possibly matching TRBD1 (6 bases). The CDR3 spans 17 residues. The germline V gene has CDR1 MNHEY and CDR2 SMNVEV (reference sequence). Deletions cut 2 bases from V and 3 bases from J, with 19 bases between. DNA of the CDR3: TGTGCCAGCAGTTTAATCCTACAGGGTTTGGGGGACTATGGCTACACCTTC. It codes for CASSLILQGLGDYGYTF.

This chain links TRBV6-2 or TRBV6-3 with TRBJ1-5, with a possible D match to TRBD1 (6 bases). Germline CDR1 is MNHEY and CDR2 is SVGEGT. This CDR3 comprises 18 residues. V was pared by 0 bases and J by 0 bases, with 15 bases between. The CDR3, as DNA: TGTGCCAGCAGTTACTCACGCCGCGGACAGTCTAGCAATCAGCCCCAGCATTTT. This encodes CASSYSRRGQSSNQPQHF.

This clone was found a few times. The chain carries TRBV19 and TRBJ1-2; 7 bases fit TRBD1. The V gene's germline CDR1 is LNHDA and CDR2 SQIVND (reference sequence). The V segment lost 4 bases and the J segment 2 bases; nucleotides outside the gene matches: 7. The CDR3 sequence is 15 residues long. The CDR3 nucleotides are TGTGCCAGTAGTAGGGGGACAGACCTAAACTATGGCTACACCTTC. Its protein product is CASSRGTDLNYGYTF. The whole variable domain, remainder taken from reference TRBV19 and TRBJ1-2, is DGGITQSPKYLFRKEGQNVTLSCEQNLNHDAMYWYRQDPGQGLRLIYYSQIVNDFQKGDIAEGYSVSREKKESFPLTVTSAQKNPTAFYLCASSRGTDLNYGYTFGSGTRLTVV.

The chain uses TRBV2 and TRBJ2-3, with D unresolved. Trimming stripped 7 bases from V and 0 bases from J, with 8 bases between. The length of the CDR3 is 13 residues. Germline V lookup: CDR1 SNHLY, CDR2 FYNNEI. CDR3 bases: TGTGCCAGCATTGCGGCTAGCACAGATACGCAGTATTTT. As protein: CASIAASTDTQYF.

The V gene is TRBV6-2 or TRBV6-3, the J gene TRBJ1-2, with a possible D match to TRBD1 (5 bases). Per the germline V gene, CDR1 is MNHEY and CDR2 is SVGEGT. The CDR3 has 15 amino acids. V was trimmed by 2 bases and J by 0 bases, leaving 10 bases between them. In nucleotides, the CDR3 is TGTGCCAGCAGTTACCTCCAGGGTGCTAACTATGGCTACACCTTC. It codes for CASSYLQGANYGYTF.